The clone carrying this T cell receptor beta chain was counted ten times or more. What it binds is not known. The CDR3 has 15 residues. In germline, CDR1 is SGHRS, CDR2 YFSETQ. Trimming cost V 4 bases and J 3 bases, with 15 bases left between them. Using its own MiXCR run on the RT-PCR reads, TCRdb lists one record per CDR3 protein. The table lists approximately 250,000 distinct CDR3 sequences, about 12% of them singletons, with about 7.8% in the top ten. This sample is drawn from a study of response to subunit inactivated influenza vaccine. Findings and caveats of the study: It was suggested by the authors that few new T cells are recruited by each seasonal influenza vaccination.

The gene calls are TRBV5-1 and TRBJ2-3; no firm D call. The sequences come from non-naive T cells sorted from PBMCs, collected 14 to 15 days before vaccination. The receptor's source is a man aged 50 or older who received an inactivated influenza vaccine. CDR3 sequence reads: CASSPSTGGTDTQYF. The CDR3 DNA sequence: TGCGCCAGCAGCCCCTCAACTGGCGGAACAGATACGCAGTATTTT. The full variable domain, in which reference TRBV5-1 and TRBJ2-3 provide the parts outside the CDR3, is KAGVTQTPRYLIKTRGQQVTLSCSPISGHRSVSWYQQTPGQGLQFLFEYFSETQRNKGNFPGRFSGRQFSNSRSEMNVSTLELGDSALYLCASSPSTGGTDTQYFGPGTRLTVL.